The 22 T cell receptor beta chains listed next were all sequenced from one sample in a study of Ad26.COV2.S vaccination and SARS-CoV-2 variants. Produced via immunoSEQ multiplex PCR; TCRdb's table is partial and in-frame only. The table shows roughly 300,000 clones, with about 89% occurring only once. The treatment denotes: 15 to 20 received Ad26.COV2.S at low or high dose, single or two shots; roughly 5 received placebo; per-sample allocation not given. Material that was analyzed had been drawn on day 63 after the first vaccine or placebo injection. Sequencing used peripheral blood, obtained in a trial of Ad26.COV2.S vaccine versus placebo. Every receptor here comes from a person aged 18-60 years who received the Ad26.COV2.S COVID-19 vaccine or a placebo.

The V and J genes are TRBV4-1 and TRBJ1-2; TRBD1 might be the D (5 bases). This CDR3 region has 15 residues. The V gene lost 1 base and the J gene lost 4 bases, with 13 bases spanning the gap. Germline V gene sequence: CDR1 MGHRA, CDR2 YSYEKL. CDR3: CASSQASQGLYGYTF. The CDR3 bases are TGCGCCAGCAGCCAAGCGTCCCAGGGCCTCTATGGCTACACCTTC.

The chain has TRBV18 and TRBJ2-7, with D possibly matching TRBD2 (6 bases). Trimming cost V 1 base and J 3 bases, with 16 bases left between them. The CDR3 is made up of 16 amino acids. The germline V gene has CDR1 KGHSH and CDR2 LQKENI. As DNA, the CDR3 is TGTGCCAGCTCACCACTAGGGGAGGACGGATTCTACGAGCAGTACTTC. This sequence encodes CASSPLGEDGFYEQYF. Variable domain in full (rest from reference TRBV18 and TRBJ2-7): NAGVMQNPRHLVRRRGQEARLRCSPMKGHSHVYWYRQLPEEGLKFMVYLQKENIIDESGMPKERFSAEFPKEGPSILRIQQVVRGDSAAYFCASSPLGEDGFYEQYFGPGTRLTVT.

The rearrangement joins TRBV9 to TRBJ1-2; the D is unclear. Germline-derived CDR1 and CDR2 are SGDLS and YYNGEE. The CDR3 extends over 13 amino acids. Deletions cut 4 bases from V and 5 bases from J, with 12 bases between. CDR3 sequence (DNA): TGTGCCAGCAGCTCGGAGGCTGAATATGGCTACACCTTC. Translated, it gives CASSSEAEYGYTF.

The CDR3 loop is CASSTGTPGYTF. CDR3 DNA: TGCGCCAGCAGCACCGGGACCCCCGGCTACACCTTC. The chain recombines TRBV5-1 with TRBJ1-2; tentatively, D is TRBD1 (5 bases). Trimming took off 4 bases at V and 8 bases at J, with 12 bases between the two ends. Germline V gene data show CDR1 as SGHRS and CDR2 as YFSETQ. The CDR3 totals 12 residues.

The DNA for the CDR3 is TGTGCCTGGAGTTCGGGGTACCAAGAGACCCAGTACTTC. Amino acids: CAWSSGYQETQYF. This chain links TRBV30 with TRBJ2-5, with D possibly being TRBD2 (5 bases). This CDR3 is 13 amino acids long. V lost 2 bases and J 0 bases, leaving 7 bases between the germline ends. Germline V CDR1 and CDR2: GTSNPN, SVGIG (reference sequence). The full variable domain, rest sourced from reference TRBV30 and TRBJ2-5, is SQTIHQWPATLVQPVGSPLSLECTVEGTSNPNLYWYRQAAGRGLQLLFYSVGIGQISSEVPQNLSASRPQDRQFILSSKKLLLSDSGFYLCAWSSGYQETQYFGPGTRLLVL.

The V call is TRBV19, the J call TRBJ2-7; D might be TRBD1 (6 bases). The V and J ends lost 2 bases and 5 bases respectively, with 16 bases between them. The CDR3 is 15 residues long. CDR1 is LNHDA, CDR2 SQIVND, per germline (reference sequence). CDR3 in DNA: TGTGCCAGTAGTATATCAGGGGTGATAGATGACGAGCAGTACTTC. Protein sequence: CASSISGVIDDEQYF.

The chain couples TRBV24-1 to TRBJ2-1, with 13 nucleotides matching TRBD2. The trim removed 3 bases at V and 3 bases at J, leaving 7 bases unmatched. This CDR3 is 18 amino acids long. CDR1 and CDR2 (germline): KGHDR, SFDVKD. CDR3 DNA: TGTGCCACCAGTGATCCCGGGACTAGCGGGACAAACTACAATGAGCAGTTCTTC. Protein product: CATSDPGTSGTNYNEQFF.

The genes are TRBV11-2 and TRBJ1-1; no firm D call. This CDR3 spans 15 amino acids. CDR1 SGHAT and CDR2 FQNNGV come from the germline V gene. V dropped 0 bases and J dropped 0 bases, with 8 bases sitting between them. CDR3 amino acids: CASSLDAVMNTEAFF. CDR3 bases: TGTGCCAGCAGCTTAGATGCAGTCATGAACACTGAAGCTTTCTTT. Variable domain in full (rest from reference TRBV11-2 and TRBJ1-1): EAGVAQSPRYKIIEKRQSVAFWCNPISGHATLYWYQQILGQGPKLLIQFQNNGVVDDSQLPKDRFSAERLKGVDSTLKIQPAKLEDSAVYLCASSLDAVMNTEAFFGQGTRLTVV.

The V call is TRBV30, the J call TRBJ2-1, with 7 bases that match TRBD1. The V gene's germline CDR1 is GTSNPN and CDR2 SVGIG (reference sequence). The CDR3 runs 16 residues. The trim removed 3 bases at V and 2 bases at J, leaving 10 bases unmatched. The CDR3 sequence is CAWRGQSRIPYNEQFF. The DNA for the CDR3 is TGTGCCTGGAGGGGACAGTCTCGGATCCCCTACAATGAGCAGTTCTTC. Supplemented by reference TRBV30 and TRBJ2-1, the full variable domain reads SQTIHQWPATLVQPVGSPLSLECTVEGTSNPNLYWYRQAAGRGLQLLFYSVGIGQISSEVPQNLSASRPQDRQFILSSKKLLLSDSGFYLCAWRGQSRIPYNEQFFGPGTRLTVL.

The chain employs TRBV28 and TRBJ1-2; perhaps TRBD1 as D (6 bases). CDR3 length: 14 amino acids. Trimming shortened V by 4 bases and J by 4 bases, and 13 bases separated the two germline ends. The germline gives CDR1 MDHEN, CDR2 SYDVKM. In nucleotides, the CDR3 is TGTGCCAGCAGTTCCCCACAGGGCGGCTATGGCTACACCTTC. Protein sequence: CASSSPQGGYGYTF.

This clone was detected once. The rearrangement joins TRBV18 to TRBJ2-1, with D perhaps TRBD1 (8 bases). The CDR3 totals 21 residues. The V gene's germline CDR1 is KGHSH and CDR2 LQKENI. Trimming stripped 3 bases from V and 2 bases from J, with 29 bases between. CDR3 sequence: CASSPNFLQGGSFKAYNEQFF. CDR3 DNA: TGTGCCAGCTCACCTAATTTTTTACAGGGGGGGAGCTTTAAGGCCTACAATGAGCAGTTCTTC.

The chain has TRBV13 and TRBJ1-2, with 8 bases that match TRBD1. There are 14 residues in the CDR3. The V segment lost 5 bases and the J segment 6 bases; nucleotides outside the gene matches: 8. CDR1 and CDR2 from the germline V gene are PRHDT and FYEKMQ (reference sequence). CDR3 residues: CASSQRTGRHGYTF. In DNA form, the CDR3 reads TGTGCCAGCAGCCAAAGGACAGGGCGACATGGCTACACCTTC.

This rearrangement joins TRBV5-1 to TRBJ2-1; 10 bases map to TRBD2. CDR3 length equals 15 residues. V was pared by 1 base and J by 10 bases, with 8 bases of the junction left unmatched. Germline V CDR1 and CDR2: SGHRS, YFSETQ. The DNA for the CDR3 is TGCGCCAGCAGCTTGTTGGCTAGCGGGAGTGGAGAGCAGTTCTTC. Translation: CASSLLASGSGEQFF.

This clone was detected only a few times. Written as DNA, the CDR3 is TGTGCCAGCAGGGACCCAAGCATGGGATCACCCCTCCACTTT. Residues: CASRDPSMGSPLHF. The chain couples TRBV2 to TRBJ1-6, with D uncertain. Germline V lookup: CDR1 SNHLY, CDR2 FYNNEI. V lost 6 bases, J lost 10 bases, and 16 bases lay in between. The CDR3 consists of 14 residues.

This chain joins TRBV5-4 and TRBJ2-7; TRBD1 aligns across 8 bases. The CDR3 runs to 13 residues. Looked up from germline, CDR1 is SGHNT and CDR2 is YYREEE (reference sequence). V was clipped by 4 bases and J by 3 bases; unmatched bases: 3. The CDR3 nucleotides read TGTGCCAGCAGCGTAACAGGGGGCTACGAGCAGTACTTC. This gives the protein CASSVTGGYEQYF.

The chain joins TRBV5-6 to TRBJ1-6; a possible D gene is TRBD1 (6 bases). CDR1 is SGHDT and CDR2 is YYEEEE in the germline V gene. The ends were cut back, 4 bases at V and 7 bases at J, with 15 bases in the middle. The CDR3 length is 15 residues. Here the CDR3 DNA reads TGTGCCAGCAGCCCCGGTTTACAGGGCAATTCACCCCTCCACTTT. Protein: CASSPGLQGNSPLHF. The full variable domain, rest sourced from reference TRBV5-6 and TRBJ1-6, is DAGVTQSPTHLIKTRGQQVTLRCSPKSGHDTVSWYQQALGQGPQFIFQYYEEEERQRGNFPDRFSGHQFPNYSSELNVNALLLGDSALYLCASSPGLQGNSPLHFGNGTRLTVT.

The chain uses TRBV11-2 and TRBJ1-1; tentatively, D is TRBD1 (5 bases). The CDR3 runs to 15 residues. V was clipped by 1 base and J by 0 bases, with 9 bases between them. Germline lookup yields CDR1 SGHAT and CDR2 FQNNGV. The CDR3 DNA follows: TGTGCCAGCAGCTTAGTTCAGGGAATGAACACTGAAGCTTTCTTT. This codes for CASSLVQGMNTEAFF.

The chain uses TRBV3-1 (or the pseudogene TRBV3-2) and TRBJ2-1; 13 bases fit TRBD2. CDR1 and CDR2 from the germline V gene are LGHDT and YNNKEL (reference sequence). This CDR3 has 17 residues. The J segment lost 9 bases and the V segment lost 4 bases, leaving 12 bases of the junction unmatched. CDR3 in DNA: TGTGCCAGCAGCCGGGGACTAGCGGGAAACTCCGCTCGTGAGCAGTTCTTC. It codes for CASSRGLAGNSAREQFF.

The chain employs TRBV6-5 and TRBJ1-2; D gene uncertain. This CDR3 has 14 amino acids. Germline CDR1 is MNHEY and CDR2 is SVGAGI. V was shortened by 3 bases and J by 3 bases, with 11 bases between the two germline ends. The CDR3 is CASSYSLEDYGYTF. The DNA for the CDR3 is TGTGCCAGCAGTTATTCCCTTGAAGACTATGGCTACACCTTC.

The J gene is TRBJ1-3, the V gene TRBV3-1 (or the pseudogene TRBV3-2); D gene ambiguous. CDR1 and CDR2 from the germline V gene are LGHDT and YNNKEL (reference sequence). There are 14 residues in the CDR3. V gave up 3 bases and J gave up 4 bases, with 10 bases separating them. The DNA of the CDR3 is TGTGCCAGCAGCCACCAGGTCGGCGGAAACACCATATATTTT. Its translation: CASSHQVGGNTIYF.

The genes are TRBV10-3 and TRBJ1-2; 11 bases align to TRBD1. Germline-derived CDR1 and CDR2 are ENHRY and SYGVKD. J was trimmed by 5 bases and V by 8 bases; bases with no gene match: 13. CDR3 length equals 16 residues. CDR3 amino acids: CAILKKGQGEGYGYTF. The CDR3 DNA reads TGTGCCATCCTGAAAAAGGGACAGGGGGAGGGGTATGGCTACACCTTC.

This sequence joins TRBV6-2 or TRBV6-3 and TRBJ1-5; possible D gene TRBD1, 6 bases. Trimming removed 1 base from V and 3 bases from J, with 19 bases in between. CDR1 is MNHEY and CDR2 is SVGEGT in the germline V gene. The CDR3 has 18 amino acids. The CDR3 DNA follows: TGTGCCAGCAGTTACTATCTTCGCACAGGGTTGGACAATCAGCCCCAGCATTTT. Residues: CASSYYLRTGLDNQPQHF.